Listed below are T cell receptor beta chains from one sample, sequenced in a study of cytomegalovirus exposure and HLA in healthy donors. Using immunoSEQ multiplex PCR, the repertoire was profiled, and TCRdb retains in-frame clones only, with some absent. The sample lists 150,000 to 200,000 clones; around three quarters were seen once. The material sequenced was PBMCs. These receptors originate from a woman aged 30 to 39 in good health and CMV-seropositive. Both conserved end residues are part of each CDR3. D genes are given only for firm matches. Expanded clones are given a class, and other clones once, few, many or no size at all.

d_call j_call v_call clone_size cdr3_nt cdr3_aa
TRBD2 TRBJ2-1 TRBV27 few TGTGCCAGCAGTTTATGGACTAGCGGGAGTGTCAATGAGCAGTTCTTC CASSLWTSGSVNEQFF
. TRBJ1-5 TRBV19 . TGTGCCAGTAGTATACGAGATAGCAATCAGCCCCAGCATTTT CASSIRDSNQPQHF
TRBD2 TRBJ2-1 TRBV6-1 . TGTGTAGCGGGTAGAAACAATGAGCAGTTCTTC CVAGRNNEQFF
. TRBJ1-1 TRBV2 few TGTGCCAGCAGTGAAGGGTCCGGGAACACTGAAGCTTTCTTT CASSEGSGNTEAFF
TRBD2 TRBJ2-3 TRBV30 few TGTGCCTGGAGCAGTCTAGCGGGGGGGACGGATTTT CAWSSLAGGTDF
. TRBJ2-3 TRBV30 . TGTGCCTTAGCCATTGCAGATACGCAGTATTTT CALAIADTQYF
. TRBJ1-3 TRBV2 . TGTGCCAGCAGCCCCCGGGGGTCGGCGGGAAACACCATATATTTT CASSPRGSAGNTIYF
TRBD1 TRBJ1-1 TRBV7-6 . TGTGCCAGCAGCTTAGCGCAGGGGGCGCACACTGAAGCTTTCTTT CASSLAQGAHTEAFF
TRBD1 TRBJ2-4 TRBV15 . TGTGCCACCAGCGGGGACAGGGGAACCAAAAACATTCAGTACTTC CATSGDRGTKNIQYF
. TRBJ2-1 TRBV7-2 . TGTGCCAGCAGCTTGCTAGGCCGTCAGGAGCAGTTCTTC CASSLLGRQEQFF
TRBD1 TRBJ2-7 TRBV5-1 . TGCGCCAGCAGCGATGGACAGGGTCCCCACGAGCAGTACTTC CASSDGQGPHEQYF
. TRBJ1-1 TRBV5-1 . TGCGCCAGCAGCTTGGCCTACAGGTGGATGGACACTGAAGCTTTCTTT CASSLAYRWMDTEAFF
. TRBJ2-7 TRBV9 . TGTGCCAGCAGCGTAGGTAGGGCCGCCAGGGTATACGAGCAGTACTTC CASSVGRAARVYEQYF
TRBD1 TRBJ1-3 TRBV29-1 few TGCAGCGTTGGGGGACAGACTGGAAACACCATATATTTT CSVGGQTGNTIYF
TRBD2 TRBJ2-1 TRBV15 . TGTGCCACCAGCAACTTCCGGGCTAGCGGGGGCCTCGATGAGCAGTTCTTC CATSNFRASGGLDEQFF
TRBD1 TRBJ2-7 TRBV5-3 . TGTGCCAGAAGTTCTGGACAGGGGAAGATCGAGCAGTACTTC CARSSGQGKIEQYF
TRBD2 TRBJ2-7 TRBV2 once TGTGCCAGCAGTCCAGACGGACTAGCGGGGGAGAACGAGCAGTACTTC CASSPDGLAGENEQYF
. TRBJ1-5 TRBV21-1 . TGTGCCAGCAGCGCTAAGGGACAGGCCCACAATCAGCCCCAGCATTTT CASSAKGQAHNQPQHF
. TRBJ1-2 TRBV4-3 . TGCGCCAGCAGTGAGCAGGTAGGGGTAGCTAACTATGGCTACACCTTC CASSEQVGVANYGYTF